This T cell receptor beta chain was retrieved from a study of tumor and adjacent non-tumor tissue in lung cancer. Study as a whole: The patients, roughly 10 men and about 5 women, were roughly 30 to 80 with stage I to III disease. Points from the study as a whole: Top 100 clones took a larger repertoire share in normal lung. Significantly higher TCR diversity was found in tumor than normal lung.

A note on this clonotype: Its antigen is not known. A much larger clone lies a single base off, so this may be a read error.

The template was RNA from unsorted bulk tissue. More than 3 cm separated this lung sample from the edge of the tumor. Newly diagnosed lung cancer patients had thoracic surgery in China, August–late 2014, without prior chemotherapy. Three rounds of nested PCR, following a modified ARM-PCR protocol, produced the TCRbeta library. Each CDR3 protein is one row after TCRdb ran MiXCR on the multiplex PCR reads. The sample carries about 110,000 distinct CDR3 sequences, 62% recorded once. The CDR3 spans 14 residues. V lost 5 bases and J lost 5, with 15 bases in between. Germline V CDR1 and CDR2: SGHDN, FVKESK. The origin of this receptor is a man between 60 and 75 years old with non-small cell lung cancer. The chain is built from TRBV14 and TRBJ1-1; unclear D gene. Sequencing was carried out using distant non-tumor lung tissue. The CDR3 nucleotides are TGTGCCAGCAGCTATATGATGGTGGGGACTGAAGCTTTCTTT. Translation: CASSYMMVGTEAFF.